Listed below are T cell receptor beta chains from one sample, sequenced in a study of post-analysis software for immune sequencing data. MiXCR, run by TCRdb on the PCR reads, gives a single entry per CDR3 protein. The sample consists of under 200,000 distinct CDR3 sequences, approximately 30% of them appearing once. Sequencing used blood. The source is a girl aged 2-17 years with multiple sclerosis. Each CDR3 is given with its conserved first and last residue.

V gene | CDR3 protein
TRBV7-9 | CASTRGLAERTDTQYF
TRBV6-2/TRBV6-3 | CASTTYDYGYTF
TRBV4-1 | CASSQDSWGARYNEQFF
TRBV5-5 | CASSLDPDRVRTEAFF
TRBV20-1 | CSARDPGQGGGYTF
TRBV4-2 | CASSQEASGRRYEQYF
TRBV20-1 | CSARAPVPVSYEQYF
TRBV6-2/TRBV6-3 | CASRLASGLSHVAKNIQYF
TRBV20-1 | CSAPGLAGGVTQYF
TRBV11-2 | CASSFGMGEAFF
TRBV5-1 | CASSSSTLEQFF
TRBV28 | CASSQRTSGSTDTQYF
TRBV2 | CASSERGELFF
TRBV5-1 | CASSMVRQEQFF
TRBV27 | CASSLSWVLSYEQYF
TRBV30 | CAWDRDTYNEQFF
TRBV2 | CASARDSQRTGELFF
TRBV12-3/TRBV12-4 | CASSLSGQSSYERYF
TRBV28 | CASNPTAYNEQFF
TRBV6-1 | CASWRNTEAFF
TRBV4-2 | CASSQDHGGVTYNEQFF
TRBV2 | CASSSTGGAGELFF
TRBV12-3/TRBV12-4 | CASSLGAGMRADTQYF
TRBV20-1 | CSARDGTSGLGEYF
TRBV7-8 | CASSLAPQGKRTGELFF
TRBV5-1 | CASSLPREASTDTQYF
TRBV6-2/TRBV6-3 | CASSYLWGMNTEAFF
TRBV28 | CASSPNGQGSNIQYF
TRBV12-5 | CASGPNTDRAFGEQYF
TRBV7-3 | CASIQQGRSYGYTF
TRBV15 | CATSSDEGHGVSYEQYF
TRBV5-1 | CASSLGGPGGNEQFF
TRBV15 | CATSRDPKPDRANQPQHF
TRBV12-3/TRBV12-4 | CASDTSGGISSYNEQFF
TRBV4-1 | CASSQGPWGSQPQHF